Each of the 22 T cell receptor beta chains below was sequenced from the same sample in a study of shared clonotypes between healthy human individuals. Using immunoSEQ multiplex PCR, the repertoire was profiled, and TCRdb retains in-frame clones only, with some absent. The repertoire holds millions of clones, with just over 90% as singletons. Sequenced: naive CD4+ T cells sorted from blood. Subset meaning: CD45RA+ positively selected. The receptors stem from a man between 18 and 29 years old in good health.

The chain carries TRBV10-3 and TRBJ2-3; either TRBD1 or TRBD2 may fit D (5 bases each). CDR3 length equals 15 residues. From germline, CDR1 is ENHRY and CDR2 SYGVKD. With 6 bases removed from V and 6 bases from J, the gap between germline ends came to 19 bases. The CDR3 DNA is TGTGCCATCAGCGGCCTCCTCTTGGGGGAGGATACGCAGTATTTT. Protein: CAISGLLLGEDTQYF.

This clone was recorded only once. Other DNA sequences from this sample encode an identical CDR3 as well. The rearrangement joins TRBV5-4 to TRBJ2-1; no clear D gene. This CDR3 is 14 amino acids long. Per the germline V gene, CDR1 is SGHNT and CDR2 is YYREEE (reference sequence). Trimming took off 3 bases at V and 4 bases at J, with 11 bases between the two ends. This chain's CDR3 is CASSYFDRYNEQFF. The CDR3 DNA is TGTGCCAGCAGCTATTTTGATAGGTACAATGAGCAGTTCTTC.

The CDR3 DNA reads TGTGCCAGCAGTTCAGGGACAGTCACAGATACGCAGTATTTT. Its translation is CASSSGTVTDTQYF. The chain is built from TRBV6-4 and TRBJ2-3; the match to TRBD1 covers 7 bases. V shed 5 bases and J 2 bases; nucleotides not matched to a gene: 4. Germline V gene lookup returns CDR1 MRHNA and CDR2 SNTAGT. The CDR3 runs to 14 residues.

Concerning this clone itself: A read error may account for a junction end that differs from germline. The chain employs TRBV30 and TRBJ2-5, with no clear D. The CDR3 consists of 11 residues. Germline-derived CDR1 and CDR2 are GTSNPN and SVGIG (reference sequence). The CDR3 sequence is CARRVQGTQYF. The CDR3 bases are TGTGCCCGAAGGGTACAAGGGACCCAGTACTTC. Complete variable domain (other parts from reference TRBV30 and TRBJ2-5): SQTIHQWPATLVQPVGSPLSLECTVEGTSNPNLYWYRQAAGRGLQLLFYSVGIGQISSEVPQNLSASRPQDRQFILSSKKLLLSDSGFYLCARRVQGTQYFGPGTRLLVL.

The V call is TRBV10-1, the J call TRBJ2-1, with D perhaps TRBD1 or TRBD2 (5 bases each). V lost 4 bases, J lost 2 bases, and 9 bases lay in between. In germline, CDR1 is WNHNN, CDR2 SYGVQD (reference sequence). The CDR3 is 14 amino acids. Written as DNA, the CDR3 is TGCGCCAGCAGTGTAGGGACCGCCTACAATGAGCAGTTCTTC. This codes for CASSVGTAYNEQFF.

This clone was detected only a few times. The gene calls are TRBV30 and TRBJ1-5, with a possible D match to TRBD1 (5 bases). CDR1 and CDR2 (germline): GTSNPN, SVGIG (reference sequence). V was pared by 1 base and J by 3 bases, with 10 bases between. The CDR3 consists of 14 residues. The CDR3 DNA reads TGTGCCTGGAGTGATCAGGGTGCCAATCAGCCCCAGCATTTT. Translated, it gives CAWSDQGANQPQHF.

The J gene is TRBJ2-7, the V gene TRBV28; TRBD1 or TRBD2 may be the D gene (5 bases each). The V end lost 1 base, the J end lost 2 bases, and 9 bases lay between the germline ends. The CDR3 spans 14 residues. Germline CDR1 reads MDHEN; CDR2 reads SYDVKM. The CDR3 loop reads CASSLLGVTYEQYF. The CDR3 nucleotides read TGTGCCAGCAGTTTATTGGGGGTCACCTACGAGCAGTACTTC.

The chain recombines TRBV6-6 with TRBJ2-5; 10 bases align to TRBD2. Germline assignment: CDR1 MNHNY and CDR2 SVGAGI (reference sequence). With V trimmed by 6 bases and J by 6 bases, 7 bases remained unmatched. There are 14 residues in the CDR3. The CDR3 region is CASRISGGEKTQYF. The CDR3, as DNA: TGTGCCAGCAGGATCAGCGGGGGGGAGAAGACCCAGTACTTC.

The rearrangement joins TRBV4-2 to TRBJ2-7, with 7 bases matching TRBD1. J lost 0 bases, V lost 1 base, and 9 bases had no gene match. Per the germline V gene, CDR1 is LGHNA and CDR2 is YNFKEQ. The CDR3 covers 17 residues. CDR3 DNA: TGTGCCAGCAGCCAAGGACAGGGCGGATCTAGCTCCTACGAGCAGTACTTC. This encodes CASSQGQGGSSSYEQYF.

The chain uses TRBV10-3 and TRBJ1-1; 7 nucleotides line up with TRBD1. The CDR3 covers 14 residues. CDR1 ENHRY and CDR2 SYGVKD come from the germline V gene. The V segment lost 7 bases and the J segment 1 base; nucleotides outside the gene matches: 6. This CDR3 reads CAITADRENTEAFF. The CDR3 DNA reads as TGTGCCATCACCGCCGACAGGGAGAACACTGAAGCTTTCTTT.

This clone was found a few times. V gene TRBV7-6 combines with J gene TRBJ1-1; D is unclear. The CDR3 covers 13 residues. Per the germline V gene, CDR1 is SGHVS and CDR2 is FNYEAQ. Trimming stripped 5 bases from V and 3 bases from J, with 10 bases between. CDR3 nucleotides: TGTGCCAGCAGCCACGGGATGGACACTGAAGCTTTCTTT. Translating gives CASSHGMDTEAFF.

V usage is TRBV6-1 and J usage is TRBJ2-2; unclear D gene. The CDR3 length is 15 residues. In germline, CDR1 is MNHNS, CDR2 SASEGT. V lost 1 base and J lost 1, with 7 bases in between. The DNA of the CDR3 is TGTGCCAGCAGTGAAGAGAACAGGAACACCGGGGAGCTGTTTTTT. Its protein is CASSEENRNTGELFF.

The chain links TRBV28 to TRBJ1-5; TRBD1 might be the D (5 bases). The CDR3 length is 15 residues. Looked up from germline, CDR1 is MDHEN and CDR2 is SYDVKM. V lost 5 bases and J lost 3, with 14 bases in between. The CDR3 bases are TGTGCCAGCAGTCTCAGACAGAAGCACAATCAGCCCCAGCATTTT. Protein product: CASSLRQKHNQPQHF.

The V and J genes are TRBV21-1 and TRBJ1-1. TRBV21-1 is a listed pseudogene. The CDR3 is made up of 16 amino acids. DNA for the CDR3: TGTGCCAGCAGCAGCATGGTTACCCCCTGGAACACTGAAGCTTTCTTT. Amino acid sequence: CASSSMVTPWNTEAFF.

There are a few counts of this clone. The chain combines TRBV7-2 with TRBJ1-4, with a possible D match to TRBD1 (5 bases). Germline CDR1 SGHTA, CDR2 FQGNSA. The length of the CDR3 is 12 residues. With 5 bases removed from V and 11 bases from J, the gap between germline ends came to 12 bases. CDR3 nucleotides: TGTGCCAGCAGCACGGGGCGGACTAAACTGTTTTTT. Translating it yields CASSTGRTKLFF.

The table lists this clone with a few counts. The chain employs TRBV7-9 and TRBJ1-2; 9 nucleotides agree with TRBD1. V shed 1 base, J shed 4 bases, and the junction held 4 bases outside the gene matches. The CDR3 runs to 15 residues. CDR1 and CDR2 from the germline V gene are SEHNR and FQNEAQ (reference sequence). The CDR3 DNA is TGTGCCAGCAGCTTAGGAACGACAGGGGGCTATGGCTACACCTTC. Encoded protein: CASSLGTTGGYGYTF. The entire variable domain, with the rest obtained from reference TRBV7-9 and TRBJ1-2, is as follows: DTGVSQNPRHKITKRGQNVTFRCDPISEHNRLYWYRQTLGQGPEFLTYFQNEAQLEKSRLLSDRFSAERPKGSFSTLEIQRTEQGDSAMYLCASSLGTTGGYGYTFGSGTRLTVV.

In its sample, this clone was seen a few times. The V and J genes are TRBV6-1 and TRBJ1-2; D is undetermined. Trimming pared 5 bases from V and 14 bases from J, leaving 15 bases between. The CDR3 is made up of 11 amino acids. CDR1 is MNHNS and CDR2 is SASEGT in the germline V gene. The CDR3 region has the DNA TGTGCCAGCAGTTCTAGGCCCGGTGGGACCTTC. It translates to CASSSRPGGTF.

The V call is TRBV30, the J call TRBJ2-3; D remains unclear. The CDR3 is made up of 9 amino acids. Trimming left V 8 bases short and J 10 bases short, with 10 bases between. From germline, CDR1 is GTSNPN and CDR2 SVGIG (reference sequence). The CDR3 region has the DNA TGTGCCGCCGGTTTGGCGCAGTATTTT. Translation: CAAGLAQYF. Using reference TRBV30 and TRBJ2-3 for the parts outside the CDR3, the full variable domain is SQTIHQWPATLVQPVGSPLSLECTVEGTSNPNLYWYRQAAGRGLQLLFYSVGIGQISSEVPQNLSASRPQDRQFILSSKKLLLSDSGFYLCAAGLAQYFGPGTRLTVL.

The rearrangement joins TRBV30 to TRBJ2-3; no clear D. CDR3 size: 13 residues. Germline CDR1 GTSNPN, CDR2 SVGIG (reference sequence). Trimming left V 8 bases short and J 3 bases short, with 15 bases between. CDR3 sequence reads: CAGRRLETDTQYF. The CDR3, as DNA: TGTGCCGGACGTAGGTTAGAGACAGATACGCAGTATTTT.

This chain connects TRBV7-2 to TRBJ2-7; D is ambiguous. The CDR3 totals 15 residues. Germline V gene sequence: CDR1 SGHTA, CDR2 FQGNSA. V was shortened by 1 base and J by 0 bases, with 10 bases between the two germline ends. CDR3 sequence reads: CASSLGMIASYEQYF. The CDR3 bases are TGTGCCAGCAGCTTAGGAATGATTGCCTCCTACGAGCAGTACTTC.

The chain recombines TRBV10-2 with TRBJ2-7; TRBD1 agrees at 11 bases. The germline V gene has CDR1 WSHSY and CDR2 SAAADI. The J segment lost 7 bases and the V segment lost 6 bases, leaving 8 bases of the junction unmatched. The CDR3 is made up of 14 amino acids. The CDR3 sequence: CASRTGTGGGEQYF. In DNA, the CDR3 is TGCGCCAGCAGGACCGGGACAGGGGGGGGAGAGCAGTACTTC.

V gene TRBV6-5 combines with J gene TRBJ1-6, with 7 bases lining up with TRBD1. The CDR3 sequence is 13 residues long. Germline-derived CDR1 and CDR2 are MNHEY and SVGAGI. Germline trimming cut 6 bases from V and 9 bases from J; bases unmatched to any gene: 5. The CDR3 sequence is CASRGQTGSPLHF. Written as DNA, the CDR3 is TGTGCCAGCAGGGGACAGACGGGTTCACCCCTCCACTTT.